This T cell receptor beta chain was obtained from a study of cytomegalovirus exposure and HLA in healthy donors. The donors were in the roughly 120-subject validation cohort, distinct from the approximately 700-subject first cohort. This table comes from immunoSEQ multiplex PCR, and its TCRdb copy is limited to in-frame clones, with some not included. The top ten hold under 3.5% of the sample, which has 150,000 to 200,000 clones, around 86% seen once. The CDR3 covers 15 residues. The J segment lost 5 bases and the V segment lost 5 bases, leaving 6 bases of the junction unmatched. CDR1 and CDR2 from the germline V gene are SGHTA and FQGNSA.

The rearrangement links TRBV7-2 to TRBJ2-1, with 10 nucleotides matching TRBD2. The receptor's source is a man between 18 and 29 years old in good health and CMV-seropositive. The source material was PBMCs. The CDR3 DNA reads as TGTGCCAGCAGCAACTTAGCGGGAGGTCACAATGAGCAGTTCTTC. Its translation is CASSNLAGGHNEQFF.